This T cell receptor (beta chain) emerged from a study of blood T cell repertoires in COVID-19. Germline V CDR1 and CDR2: ENHRY, SYGVKD. Between the trimmed V and J ends, which lost 0 bases and 1 base, there was a span of 8 bases. The CDR3 length is 15 residues. This table comes from immunoSEQ multiplex PCR, and its TCRdb copy is limited to in-frame clones, with some not included. The profile shows roughly 140,000 clones, almost 90% of them singletons. Sequencing was carried out using peripheral blood. The V and J genes are TRBV10-3 and TRBJ2-3; tentatively, D is TRBD1 (5 bases). The source is a human donor in a cohort sampled during active COVID-19. CDR3 in amino acids: CAISESLGRTDTQYF. The CDR3 DNA reads as TGTGCCATCAGTGAGTCGCTGGGGCGCACAGATACGCAGTATTTT.